The sequence of this T cell receptor beta chain was determined in a study of blood T cell repertoires in COVID-19. Study overall: There were acute and convalescent COVID-19 samples, and they came from the United States, Italy and Spain. The cDNA or gDNA used as material had been derived from T cells, B-cell-depleted T cells, or PBMCs.

Produced via immunoSEQ multiplex PCR; TCRdb's table is partial and in-frame only. The sample records 210,000 or so clones, roughly 76% being singletons. CDR1 and CDR2 (germline): LGHNA, YSLEER. V lost 2 bases and J 6 bases, leaving 14 bases between the germline ends. The CDR3 extends over 14 amino acids. The sequencing input was peripheral blood. The rearrangement uses TRBV4-3 and TRBJ2-7; the D gene is possibly TRBD2 (5 bases). The TCR was taken from a human donor in a cohort sampled during active COVID-19. CDR3 amino acids: CASSQLTGMGEQYF. The CDR3 DNA reads TGCGCCAGCAGCCAACTCACGGGGATGGGCGAGCAGTACTTC.